This T cell receptor beta chain was captured by sequencing in a study of regulatory T cells in long-lasting Graves disease. General study results and limits: Fewer public clonotypes were shared by new patients (roughly 910) than by persistent patients (around 2,800).

Regarding time point: newly diagnosed GD, antithyroid drugs for less than 3 months. The TCR library was made from RNA that had been extracted from PBMCs in TRIzol. V shed 5 bases and J shed 7 bases, with 5 bases lying between them. The CDR3 is 10 amino acids. Germline CDR1 and CDR2: SGHVS and FNYEAQ. This clonotype was observed at least ten times. Its antigen remains unidentified. Arm-PCR of CDR3 regions with iRepertoire HTBI primers generated TCR beta libraries. Each CDR3 protein gets one entry after TCRdb re-called the multiplex PCR reads with MiXCR. The sample shows hundreds of thousands of distinct CDR3 sequences, 15% to 20% of them seen only once. A further study also used this sample, focusing on T cells in Graves' hyperthyroidism and ophthalmopathy. This second study notes: The HTBI set primed first-round TCR CDR3 RT-PCR.

V is TRBV7-6 and J is TRBJ2-5, with D hard to call. Sequences were derived from peripheral blood mononuclear cells (PBMCs), sampled at new diagnosis, from a patient treated with antithyroid drugs. The source of this sequence is a woman aged 40 to 65 with Graves disease. The CDR3 protein is CASSPGTQYF. DNA for the CDR3: TGTGCCAGCAGCCCCGGGACCCAGTACTTC. Based on the CDR3 plus reference TRBV7-6 and TRBJ2-5, the full variable domain is GAGVSQSPRYKVTKRGQDVALRCDPISGHVSLYWYRQALGQGPEFLTYFNYEAQQDKSGLPNDRFSAERPEGSISTLTIQRTEQRDSAMYRCASSPGTQYFGPGTRLLVL.